Each of the 24 T cell receptor beta chains below was sequenced from the same sample in a study of cytomegalovirus exposure and HLA in healthy donors. PCR employed 60 Vbeta and 13 Jbeta primers. Generated by immunoSEQ multiplex PCR, the TCRdb table keeps only in-frame clones and is missing some. The sample has 110,000 to 150,000 clones; approximately 80% are singletons. Sample: PBMCs. The source is a woman aged 18-30 years in good health and CMV-seropositive.

This chain uses TRBV6-5 with TRBJ2-5, with D maybe TRBD1 (5 bases). The V and J ends lost 5 bases and 5 bases respectively, with 12 bases between them. The V gene's germline CDR1 is MNHEY and CDR2 SVGAGI. The CDR3 is 13 residues long. The CDR3 protein is CASSLRARETQYF. The CDR3 DNA sequence: TGTGCCAGCAGTCTCAGGGCAAGGGAGACCCAGTACTTC.

The CDR3 here is CASSLHIMNTEAFF. CDR3 DNA sequence: TGTGCCAGCAGCTTACACATTATGAACACTGAAGCTTTCTTT. This rearrangement joins TRBV11-2 to TRBJ1-1; D not resolved. This CDR3 has 14 residues. V lost 2 bases and J lost 0, with 7 bases in between. Germline CDR1 is SGHAT and CDR2 is FQNNGV. Full variable domain (remainder filled in from reference TRBV11-2 and TRBJ1-1): EAGVAQSPRYKIIEKRQSVAFWCNPISGHATLYWYQQILGQGPKLLIQFQNNGVVDDSQLPKDRFSAERLKGVDSTLKIQPAKLEDSAVYLCASSLHIMNTEAFFGQGTRLTVV.

This rearrangement joins TRBV11-2 to TRBJ2-4, with 7 positions matching TRBD2. Germline assignment: CDR1 SGHAT and CDR2 FQNNGV. CDR3 size: 13 residues. Losses at the gene ends were 5 bases for V and 9 bases for J; bases not matched to a gene: 7. CDR3 sequence (DNA): TGTGCCAGCAGCCGGGGCAGGGAGGGCATTCAGTACTTC. The encoded protein is CASSRGREGIQYF.

The chain combines TRBV6-5 with TRBJ1-2, with D perhaps matching TRBD1 (5 bases). The CDR3 loop spans 14 amino acids. Germline lookup yields CDR1 MNHEY and CDR2 SVGAGI. Trimming took off 1 base at V and 5 bases at J, with 11 bases between the two ends. Here the CDR3 DNA reads TGTGCCAGCAGTTACTACGGGACTTCGTATGGCTACACCTTC. Translated: CASSYYGTSYGYTF.

V is TRBV5-4 and J is TRBJ1-1; D not resolved. Germline V lookup: CDR1 SGHNT, CDR2 YYREEE (reference sequence). The CDR3 length is 13 residues. The V end lost 3 bases, the J end lost 0 bases, and 6 bases lay between the germline ends. The CDR3 coding sequence is TGTGCCAGCAGCTCGAGTATGAACACTGAAGCTTTCTTT. It codes for CASSSSMNTEAFF.

The V and J genes are TRBV7-2 and TRBJ2-5; D is ambiguous. Germline CDR1 is SGHTA and CDR2 is FQGNSA. The V end lost 5 bases, the J end lost 5 bases, and 9 bases lay between the germline ends. The CDR3 contains 12 residues. Here the CDR3 reads CASSPLRETQYF. Here the CDR3 DNA reads TGTGCCAGCAGCCCGCTCAGGGAGACCCAGTACTTC.

This chain links TRBV7-8 with TRBJ2-1, with TRBD2 matching over 8 bases. CDR1 is SGHVS and CDR2 is FQNEAQ in the germline V gene. The CDR3 is 18 amino acids. With V trimmed by 0 bases and J by 0 bases, 7 bases remained unmatched. The CDR3, as DNA: TGTGCCAGCAGCTTAGCGCGTAGCGGGGTTATCTCCTACAATGAGCAGTTCTTC. This translates into CASSLARSGVISYNEQFF.

The chain combines TRBV10-3 with TRBJ1-1; 9 bases line up with TRBD1. From germline, CDR1 is ENHRY and CDR2 SYGVKD. CDR3 size: 14 residues. The V segment lost 5 bases and the J segment 1 base; nucleotides outside the gene matches: 2. CDR3 sequence reads: CAISRTGENTEAFF. The DNA for the CDR3 is TGTGCCATCAGTAGGACAGGGGAGAACACTGAAGCTTTCTTT.

In this sample, this clone turned up a few times. The V call is TRBV19, the J call TRBJ1-2; 9 bases fit TRBD1. This CDR3 contains 17 residues. Germline V gene lookup returns CDR1 LNHDA and CDR2 SQIVND (reference sequence). V shed 5 bases, J shed 2 bases, and the junction held 12 bases outside the gene matches. CDR3 amino acids: CASSLTQGQGLNYGYTF. The CDR3 DNA follows: TGTGCCAGTAGTTTAACCCAAGGACAGGGGCTCAACTATGGCTACACCTTC.

The rearrangement uses TRBV30 and TRBJ1-6; weak D call: TRBD1 (6 bases). CDR3 size: 13 residues. Germline CDR1 and CDR2: GTSNPN and SVGIG (reference sequence). V lost 6 bases and J 9 bases, leaving 15 bases between the germline ends. CDR3 loop: CACLGQLRSPLHF. The CDR3 DNA follows: TGTGCCTGTCTCGGACAGCTGCGTTCACCCCTCCACTTT.

The J gene is TRBJ1-1, the V gene TRBV5-1; possibly TRBD1 for D (5 bases). The CDR3 has 14 residues. V was cut by 0 bases and J by 4 bases, with 10 bases left in between. Per germline, CDR1 SGHRS and CDR2 YFSETQ. The CDR3 loop reads CASSLDGRGTEAFF. The CDR3 coding sequence is TGCGCCAGCAGCTTGGATGGTAGGGGCACTGAAGCTTTCTTT.

This clone was detected only once. The V and J genes are TRBV7-9 and TRBJ1-1; weak D call: TRBD1 (5 bases). V lost 3 bases and J 5 bases, leaving 13 bases between the germline ends. The CDR3 runs to 14 residues. Per germline, CDR1 SEHNR and CDR2 FQNEAQ (reference sequence). The CDR3 reads CASSFGQGSTEAFF. CDR3 bases: TGTGCCAGCAGCTTTGGCCAGGGCAGTACTGAAGCTTTCTTT.

The chain is built from TRBV6-6 and TRBJ1-2, with 8 nucleotides matching TRBD1. V was pared by 1 base and J by 4 bases, with 5 bases of the junction left unmatched. The germline V gene has CDR1 MNHNY and CDR2 SVGAGI (reference sequence). CDR3 length: 15 amino acids. The CDR3 region is CASSYLRQGIYGYTF. DNA for the CDR3: TGTGCCAGCAGTTACTTGCGACAGGGGATCTATGGCTACACCTTC.

The chain has TRBV14 and TRBJ1-2; 8 bases line up with TRBD1. Germline assignment: CDR1 SGHDN and CDR2 FVKESK. The CDR3 spans 16 residues. After removal of 0 bases from V and 3 bases from J, the junction contained 6 bases not matched to a gene. This chain's CDR3 is CASSQDRQGRYYGYTF. The CDR3 region has the DNA TGTGCCAGCAGCCAAGATCGACAGGGGCGATACTATGGCTACACCTTC.

The CDR3 is CASSIGQGRTEAFF. The CDR3 DNA follows: TGTGCCAGTAGTATAGGACAGGGGAGGACTGAAGCTTTCTTT. The V gene is TRBV19, the J gene TRBJ1-1; 8 bases fit TRBD1. Trimming cost V 1 base and J 5 bases; bases outside gene matches: 3. The CDR3 loop spans 14 amino acids. Germline V gene lookup returns CDR1 LNHDA and CDR2 SQIVND (reference sequence).

The gene calls are TRBV28 and TRBJ1-4; D is unresolved. Germline V gene sequence: CDR1 MDHEN, CDR2 SYDVKM. The CDR3 has 14 amino acids. Trimming left V 5 bases short and J 4 bases short, with 11 bases between. CDR3 protein: CASSLTLGNEKLFF. CDR3 in DNA: TGTGCCAGCAGTCTAACGCTTGGTAATGAAAAACTGTTTTTT.

The rearrangement uses TRBV11-2 and TRBJ2-1, with 7 bases matching TRBD1. With V trimmed by 4 bases and J by 12 bases, 18 bases remained unmatched. This CDR3 is 16 amino acids long. CDR1 SGHAT and CDR2 FQNNGV come from the germline V gene. CDR3 sequence: CASSSPGGLPPYGQFF. The CDR3 DNA sequence: TGTGCCAGCAGCTCACCAGGGGGTTTGCCTCCCTACGGGCAGTTCTTC. The full variable domain, with the rest looked up from reference TRBV11-2 and TRBJ2-1, is EAGVAQSPRYKIIEKRQSVAFWCNPISGHATLYWYQQILGQGPKLLIQFQNNGVVDDSQLPKDRFSAERLKGVDSTLKIQPAKLEDSAVYLCASSSPGGLPPYGQFFGPGTRLTVL.

Details on this clone: Other DNA sequences in the sample encode the same CDR3. This CDR3 is CASSRQGTEAFF. CDR3 nucleotide sequence: TGTGCCAGCAGCCGGCAGGGCACTGAAGCTTTCTTT. V is TRBV6-6 and J is TRBJ1-1, with TRBD1 as a possible D gene (5 bases). Germline V lookup: CDR1 MNHNY, CDR2 SVGAGI (reference sequence). Trimming took 6 bases from V and 4 from J, leaving 9 bases between them. The CDR3 spans 12 residues.

This rearrangement joins TRBV9 to TRBJ2-3, with 7 bases matching TRBD1. In germline, CDR1 is SGDLS, CDR2 YYNGEE. The J segment lost 2 bases and the V segment lost 1 base, leaving 13 bases of the junction unmatched. This CDR3 has 18 amino acids. CDR3 in amino acids: CASSVSIGDRDYTDTQYF. The CDR3 DNA is TGTGCCAGCAGCGTATCTATAGGAGACAGGGATTACACAGATACGCAGTATTTT. The full variable domain, rest sourced from reference TRBV9 and TRBJ2-3, is DSGVTQTPKHLITATGQRVTLRCSPRSGDLSVYWYQQSLDQGLQFLIQYYNGEERAKGNILERFSAQQFPDLHSELNLSSLELGDSALYFCASSVSIGDRDYTDTQYFGPGTRLTVL.

The genes are TRBV28 and TRBJ2-7, with D possibly matching TRBD1 (6 bases). CDR3 length: 12 amino acids. The ends were cut back, 4 bases at V and 10 bases at J, with 14 bases in the middle. The germline V gene encodes CDR1 MDHEN and CDR2 SYDVKM. This chain's CDR3 is CASSYGQRNQYF. DNA for the CDR3: TGTGCCAGCAGTTACGGACAGAGGAATCAGTACTTC.

The genes are TRBV5-6 and TRBJ2-1; 15 nucleotides agree with TRBD2. After removal of 4 bases from V and 8 bases from J, the junction contained 4 bases not matched to a gene. From germline, CDR1 is SGHDT and CDR2 YYEEEE. The length of the CDR3 is 15 residues. The CDR3 nucleotides are TGTGCCAGCAGCCCTGGGACTAGCGGGGGGTATGAGCAGTTCTTC. Translated: CASSPGTSGGYEQFF. The complete variable domain, with remaining parts taken from reference TRBV5-6 and TRBJ2-1, reads DAGVTQSPTHLIKTRGQQVTLRCSPKSGHDTVSWYQQALGQGPQFIFQYYEEEERQRGNFPDRFSGHQFPNYSSELNVNALLLGDSALYLCASSPGTSGGYEQFFGPGTRLTVL.

The chain is built from TRBV6-6 and TRBJ2-1; 8 nucleotides match TRBD2. With V trimmed by 0 bases and J by 3 bases, 1 base remained unmatched. CDR1 and CDR2 (germline): MNHNY, SVGAGI (reference sequence). The CDR3 is made up of 15 amino acids. The CDR3 region has the DNA TGTGCCAGCAGTTACTCCCGGGGGGGCTACAATGAGCAGTTCTTC. It translates to CASSYSRGGYNEQFF.

The V gene is TRBV10-3, the J gene TRBJ2-7; 10 positions agree with TRBD1. In germline, CDR1 is ENHRY, CDR2 SYGVKD. V dropped 4 bases and J dropped 6; count of bases not matched to a gene: 18. This CDR3 is 18 amino acids long. Here the CDR3 DNA reads TGTGCCATCAGTGCTTCGCCTTATTCCGGGACAGGGGCGGGCGAGCAGTACTTC. Protein sequence: CAISASPYSGTGAGEQYF.

The chain couples TRBV7-9 to TRBJ1-3, with TRBD1 matching 7 bases. Germline assignment: CDR1 SEHNR and CDR2 FQNEAQ (reference sequence). Trimming took 1 base from V and 8 from J; bases not matched to a gene: 8. The CDR3 covers 15 residues. The CDR3 DNA is TGTGCCAGCAGCTTAGAGGGGGCCAACGGAGACACCATATATTTT. It translates to CASSLEGANGDTIYF.